Listed below are T cell receptor beta chains from one sample, sequenced in a study of blood T cells in healthy people across ages. TCRdb passed the 5' RACE reads through MiXCR, listing each CDR3 protein once. This sample carries approximately 780,000 distinct CDR3 sequences, 25% to 30% of them seen once, and the ten largest clones take 3%. The same specimen was also included in a second study, on T cells of mothers and their children.

The sequenced sample consisted of blood. Every receptor here comes from a boy between 5 and 17 years old in good health. The conserved cysteine and the conserved F or W are not part of the CDR3 here.

j_gene | v_gene | CDR3aa
. | TRBV7-9 | ATGLGALYEQY
. | TRBV15 | ATAGQNRYGQY
. | TRBV7-2 | ASSLPASGRNEQY
TRBJ2-7 | TRBV5-4 | ASSPGTSADEQY
TRBJ1-2 | TRBV12-3/TRBV12-4 | ASSLARRATSNYGYT
TRBJ2-1 | TRBV20-1 | SGDPGVPYNEQF
TRBJ2-1 | TRBV12-3/TRBV12-4 | ASSPDRGWGNEQF
TRBJ2-1 | TRBV7-3 | ASKRGAGYNEQF
. | TRBV10-1 | ATGQGGGEQY
TRBJ1-5 | TRBV2 | ASSDGGGGNQPQH